The 24 T cell receptor beta chains reported below all come from one sample, sequenced in a study of T-cell reconstitution after alpha-beta-depleted transplantation in children (TCRdb year 2016). Reading the label with the study, this specimen's treatment or condition is: allogeneic hematopoietic cell transplantation with graft depleted of TCRalphabeta T cells and CD19 B cells. The library was made by PCR. Instrument on record: Illumina HiSeq 2500. TCR library preparation used molecular barcoding, with unique molecular identifiers applied to normalize quantification of the TCRbeta repertoire. TCRdb ran its own pipeline on the public reads, namely fastp trimming at Q25 and MiXCR clone calling, and kept in-frame beta chains. Rows are combined by CDR3 protein, so each entry shows the most common genes and DNA. The sample contains a few hundred thousand distinct CDR3 sequences, 20% to 30% of them found a single time. Clones ranked in the top ten supply around 36% of the sample.

The specimen was PBMCs, collected before TCRalphabeta/CD19-depleted stem cell transplant. The receptors shown here come from a boy in the first two years of life with Wiskott-Aldrich syndrome, due to receive a stem cell transplant.

The chain carries TRBV20-1 and TRBJ2-3; D unclear. Germline CDR1 is DFQATT and CDR2 is SNEGSKA (reference sequence). The length of the CDR3 is 9 residues. The V end lost 8 bases, the J end lost 7 bases, and 7 bases lay between the germline ends. The CDR3 nucleotides read TGCAGTACGACGTATACGCAGTATTTT. It specifies CSTTYTQYF.

In its sample, this clonotype was seen a few times. The chain uses TRBV20-1 and TRBJ1-1; D unresolved. From germline, CDR1 is DFQATT and CDR2 SNEGSKA (reference sequence). V was cut by 0 bases and J by 8 bases, with 13 bases left in between. There are 13 residues in the CDR3. The CDR3 protein is CSARDPRGMEAFF. In nucleotides, the CDR3 is TGCAGTGCTAGAGATCCTCGGGGAATGGAAGCTTTCTTT.

The rearrangement uses TRBV12-3 or TRBV12-4 and TRBJ2-5, with a weak D call TRBD1 (5 bases). This CDR3 is built from 16 residues. V lost 1 base and J 3 bases, leaving 15 bases between the germline ends. CDR3 amino acids: CASSLDPEQAKETQYF. In nucleotides, the CDR3 is TGTGCCAGCAGTTTAGACCCGGAACAGGCAAAAGAGACCCAGTACTTC.

CDR3: CASSYSSGLGGDTQYF. DNA for the CDR3: TGTGCCAGCAGTTACTCGTCAGGGCTGGGGGGAGATACGCAGTATTTT. The V call is TRBV6-5, the J call TRBJ2-3, with D possibly TRBD2 on 6 matching bases. V dropped 0 bases and J dropped 5 bases, with 15 bases sitting between them. Germline V gives CDR1 MNHEY, CDR2 SVGAGI. The length of the CDR3 is 16 residues.

This clonotype was seen just once. The J gene is TRBJ2-5, the V gene TRBV7-6; D gene ambiguous. V lost 0 bases to trimming and J lost 2 bases, with 10 bases between them. Germline assignment: CDR1 SGHVS and CDR2 FNYEAQ. This CDR3 is 15 amino acids long. CDR3 nucleotide sequence: TGTGCCAGCAGCTTAGCGCTTTGGGCTCAAGAGACCCAGTACTTC. It translates to CASSLALWAQETQYF. The full variable domain, in which reference TRBV7-6 and TRBJ2-5 provide the parts outside the CDR3, is GAGVSQSPRYKVTKRGQDVALRCDPISGHVSLYWYRQALGQGPEFLTYFNYEAQQDKSGLPNDRFSAERPEGSISTLTIQRTEQRDSAMYRCASSLALWAQETQYFGPGTRLLVL.

This clonotype was observed a few times. The gene calls are TRBV27 and TRBJ2-1; a weak D match, TRBD1 (5 bases). This CDR3 is 15 amino acids long. Germline V lookup: CDR1 MNHEY, CDR2 SMNVEV (reference sequence). V gave up 10 bases and J gave up 8 bases, with 24 bases separating them. CDR3 sequence: CATKGSLGRIHEQFF. The CDR3 DNA reads as TGTGCCACCAAGGGGTCCCTAGGGCGGATCCATGAGCAGTTCTTC.

This clonotype was seen once. This chain uses TRBV20-1 with TRBJ1-2; 8 nucleotides agree with TRBD1. CDR3 length: 11 residues. In germline, CDR1 is DFQATT, CDR2 SNEGSKA (reference sequence). Trimming took 6 bases from V and 6 from J; bases not matched to a gene: 3. CDR3 amino acids: CSARTGNGYTF. In DNA, the CDR3 is TGCAGTGCCAGGACAGGGAATGGCTACACCTTC.

V usage is TRBV12-3 or TRBV12-4 and J usage is TRBJ2-7; 7 bases are shared with TRBD1. Trimming removed 6 bases from V and 1 base from J; junction bases left unmatched: 3. The CDR3 has 13 amino acids. This CDR3 is CASRQTGSYEQYF. In nucleotides, the CDR3 is TGTGCCAGCAGACAGACAGGGTCCTACGAGCAGTACTTC.

This clonotype was observed a few times. The CDR3 here is CASSFPLMAGGQPDTQYF. The CDR3, as DNA: TGCGCCAGCAGCTTCCCGCTAATGGCGGGAGGGCAGCCGGATACGCAGTATTTT. V is TRBV5-1 and J is TRBJ2-3; 9 nucleotides match TRBD2. The V and J ends lost 2 bases and 6 bases, in that order; junction bases with no gene match: 16. The CDR3 contains 18 residues. Looked up from germline, CDR1 is SGHRS and CDR2 is YFSETQ.

This clonotype was detected a few times. This chain joins TRBV3-1 and TRBJ2-1, with TRBD2 matching 7 bases. The germline V gene encodes CDR1 LGHDT and CDR2 YNNKEL (reference sequence). The CDR3 extends over 13 amino acids. The J segment lost 8 bases and the V segment lost 2 bases, leaving 3 bases of the junction unmatched. Written as DNA, the CDR3 is TGTGCCAGCAGCCAATGGACTAGTCATGAGCAGTTCTTC. This gives the protein CASSQWTSHEQFF.

This chain links TRBV27 with TRBJ2-3; D is ambiguous. V lost 2 bases and J lost 2, with 5 bases in between. Germline loops: CDR1 MNHEY, CDR2 SMNVEV (reference sequence). The CDR3 extends over 13 amino acids. The CDR3 here is CASSLRYTDTQYF. The CDR3 DNA follows: TGTGCCAGCAGTTTACGGTACACAGATACGCAGTATTTT.

This clonotype was counted only a few times. The J gene is TRBJ2-3, the V gene TRBV10-3, with D unresolved. The V and J ends lost 5 bases and 2 bases respectively, with 5 bases between them. There are 12 residues in the CDR3. Germline V lookup: CDR1 ENHRY, CDR2 SYGVKD. CDR3 residues: CAISTNTDTQYF. The CDR3, as DNA: TGTGCCATCAGTACCAACACAGATACGCAGTATTTT.

This clonotype was counted between two and nine times. This rearrangement joins TRBV15 to TRBJ2-3, with D perhaps matching TRBD2 (7 bases). V was pared by 1 base and J by 3 bases, with 14 bases between. The CDR3 loop spans 16 amino acids. Germline lookup yields CDR1 LNHNV and CDR2 YYDKDF (reference sequence). CDR3 amino acids: CATSRGGGTPTDTQYF. In nucleotides, the CDR3 is TGTGCCACCAGCAGAGGGGGAGGGACACCTACAGATACGCAGTATTTT.

This chain uses TRBV2 with TRBJ2-1; 8 positions match TRBD2. V was clipped by 8 bases and J by 5 bases; unmatched bases: 11. Germline V lookup: CDR1 SNHLY, CDR2 FYNNEI. The CDR3 is 15 amino acids. CDR3 amino acids: CASLDKRERNNEQFF. The CDR3 DNA follows: TGTGCCAGCTTAGATAAGCGGGAGCGCAACAATGAGCAGTTCTTC.

This clonotype appeared a few times. J is TRBJ2-1 and V is TRBV28, with unresolved D. Trimming took off 5 bases at V and 10 bases at J, with 12 bases between the two ends. The CDR3 covers 12 residues. Germline CDR1 and CDR2: MDHEN and SYDVKM. The CDR3 here is CASSLINKEQFF. The CDR3 region has the DNA TGTGCCAGCAGTCTTATAAATAAGGAGCAGTTCTTC.

This rearrangement joins TRBV5-1 to TRBJ2-2, with D perhaps matching TRBD1 (6 bases). The germline gives CDR1 SGHRS, CDR2 YFSETQ. CDR3 size: 13 residues. The germline V and J ends were trimmed by 7 bases and 7 bases, with 14 bases remaining between them. In DNA, the CDR3 is TGCGCCAGCTCCAGGGGTTATAACGGGGAGCTGTTTTTT. The encoded protein is CASSRGYNGELFF.

The genes are TRBV10-3 and TRBJ2-3; the D call may be TRBD1 or TRBD2 (5 bases each). From germline, CDR1 is ENHRY and CDR2 SYGVKD. This CDR3 has 13 residues. V was cut by 7 bases and J by 1 base, with 9 bases left in between. The CDR3 coding sequence is TGTGCCATCACCGGGGCGGGCACAGATACGCAGTATTTT. It translates to CAITGAGTDTQYF.

The genes are TRBV18 and TRBJ1-2; D is uncertain. The CDR3 length is 15 residues. The V end was cut by 2 bases, the J end by 0 bases, with 10 bases between. Germline V gene sequence: CDR1 KGHSH, CDR2 LQKENI. CDR3 residues: CASSPEWLPNYGYTF. The CDR3 DNA reads as TGTGCCAGCTCACCAGAATGGCTACCTAACTATGGCTACACCTTC.

The J gene is TRBJ1-4, the V gene TRBV20-1; 7 bases line up with TRBD1. The CDR3 has 18 amino acids. Per germline, CDR1 DFQATT and CDR2 SNEGSKA (reference sequence). CDR3 region: CASRERGRGSVLREKLFF. CDR3 bases: TGCGCCTCCCGGGAGAGGGGGCGAGGTTCGGTTCTACGTGAAAAACTGTTTTTT.

This clonotype was detected a few times. The chain is built from TRBV20-1 and TRBJ2-1; the D is unclear. Trimming shortened V by 5 bases and J by 0 bases, and 2 bases separated the two germline ends. The germline V gene has CDR1 DFQATT and CDR2 SNEGSKA (reference sequence). The CDR3 contains 11 residues. CDR3 amino acids: CSAHSYNEQFF. CDR3 DNA sequence: TGCAGTGCTCACTCCTACAATGAGCAGTTCTTC.

The V call is TRBV3-1, the J call TRBJ1-1; D is uncertain. Germline values: CDR1 LGHDT, CDR2 YNNKEL (reference sequence). Trimming took 1 base from V and 4 from J, leaving 7 bases between them. The CDR3 consists of 13 residues. The CDR3 nucleotides read TGTGCCAGCAGCCAAGGGGGTCTCACTGAAGCTTTCTTT. Its protein is CASSQGGLTEAFF.

The V call is TRBV6-2 or TRBV6-3, the J call TRBJ2-7; 8 bases align to TRBD1. Germline CDR1 MNHEY, CDR2 SVGEGT. The CDR3 covers 13 residues. V gave up 5 bases and J gave up 7 bases; unmatched junction bases: 7. The DNA of the CDR3 is TGTGCCAGCAGTCAGGACAGGGCGGGGGAGCAGTACTTC. Translating gives CASSQDRAGEQYF.

This clonotype came up a few times. One junction end does not reproduce the germline sequence, and a read error may be involved. The chain links TRBV7-2 to TRBJ2-7; 10 nucleotides match TRBD2. CDR1 and CDR2 (germline): SGHTA, FQGNSA. This CDR3 region has 14 residues. In DNA, the CDR3 is TGTGCCAGCAGGTTAGCGGGAGGTTTCGGCGAGCAGTACTTC. It specifies CASRLAGGFGEQYF.

In this sample, this clonotype turned up a few times. V and J are TRBV7-6 and TRBJ2-3; D is undetermined. The V end was cut by 5 bases, the J end by 5 bases, with 14 bases between. The V gene's germline CDR1 is SGHVS and CDR2 FNYEAQ. The CDR3 runs to 14 residues. The CDR3 region is CASSPWASEDTQYF. CDR3 bases: TGTGCCAGCAGCCCATGGGCTTCCGAAGATACGCAGTATTTT.